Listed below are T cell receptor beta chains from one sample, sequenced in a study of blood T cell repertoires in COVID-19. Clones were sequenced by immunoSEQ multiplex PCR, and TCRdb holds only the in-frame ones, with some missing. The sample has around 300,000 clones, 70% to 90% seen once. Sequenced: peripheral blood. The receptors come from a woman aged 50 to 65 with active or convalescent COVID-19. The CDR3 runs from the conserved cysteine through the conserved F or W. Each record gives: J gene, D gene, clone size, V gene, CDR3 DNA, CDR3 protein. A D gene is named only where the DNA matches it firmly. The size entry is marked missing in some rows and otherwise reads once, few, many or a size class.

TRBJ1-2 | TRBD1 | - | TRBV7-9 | TGTGCCAGCAGCTTTACAGGGGATGGCTACACCTTC | CASSFTGDGYTF
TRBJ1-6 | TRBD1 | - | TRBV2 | TGTGCCAGCAGAGACAAAGGACAGGGGCGGAATTCACCCCTCCACTTT | CASRDKGQGRNSPLHF
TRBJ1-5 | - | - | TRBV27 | TGTGCCAGCAGTTCGAGGGCAGGCGGTTCGTCCCAGCATTTT | CASSSRAGGSSQHF
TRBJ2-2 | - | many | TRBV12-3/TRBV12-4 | TGTGCCAGCAGTCGGGACTGGTTCGGGGAGCTGTTTTTT | CASSRDWFGELFF
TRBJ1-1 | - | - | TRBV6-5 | TGTGCCAGCAGGGCCGCTCTCGTGAACACTGAAGCTTTCTTT | CASRAALVNTEAFF
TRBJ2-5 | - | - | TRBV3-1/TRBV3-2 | TGTGCCAGCAGCCAGGGCTCAGAGACCCAGTACTTC | CASSQGSETQYF
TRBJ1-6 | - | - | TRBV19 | TGTGCCAGTTCGAACGGCCAGGCAAATTCACCCCTCCACTTT | CASSNGQANSPLHF
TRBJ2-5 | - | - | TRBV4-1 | TGCGCCAGCAGCCGAGTAGGGGAAGAGACCCAGTACTTC | CASSRVGEETQYF
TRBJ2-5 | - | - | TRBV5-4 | TGTGCCAGCAGCTCGCCTAGCGCTCAAGAGACCCAGTACTTC | CASSSPSAQETQYF
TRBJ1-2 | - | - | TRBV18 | TGTGCCAGCTCACCTGACAGGTACAATGGCTACACCTTC | CASSPDRYNGYTF
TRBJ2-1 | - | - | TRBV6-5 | TGTGCCAGCAGTTACAGTCAGGGAAGGGGCAATGAGCAGTTCTTC | CASSYSQGRGNEQFF